Included here is one TCR beta chain sequence, with context. Authors' processing steps: Estimates of nucleated cell counts were drawn from the amplification of reference gene primers. The assay was immunoSEQ multiplex PCR, and TCRdb's table has in-frame clones only and misses some. V and J calls and clone size are copied from that table; D and trimming were computed from the DNA. This sample yields around 170,000 clones, of which around 84% are seen a single time; about 15% belongs to the top ten. The record originates from a study of blood T cell repertoires in COVID-19. As for the study in general: Whether acute or convalescent, the COVID-19 samples came from the United States, Italy and Spain. T cells, B-cell-depleted T cells, or PBMCs provided the cDNA or gDNA that served as material.

Germline V CDR1 and CDR2: LGHNA, YSLEER. The junction had 13 bases not matched to a gene; V was cut back by 4 bases and J by 0 bases. The CDR3 is 18 amino acids. The material sequenced was peripheral blood. The receptor was derived from a man aged 25-45 years with active or convalescent COVID-19. This chain joins TRBV4-3 and TRBJ2-7; 9 bases agree with TRBD1. CDR3 sequence: CASSPFLSGTGSSYEQYF. CDR3 bases: TGCGCCAGCAGCCCCTTTTTGTCTGGGACAGGGAGCTCCTACGAGCAGTACTTC.